This T cell receptor beta chain is drawn from a study of T cells in Graves' hyperthyroidism and ophthalmopathy. As for the study in general: It was at initial diagnosis, before any treatment, that peripheral blood was collected.

From RNA transcripts, TCR beta CDR3 regions were amplified. During a first-round RT-PCR of the TCR CDR3, the HTBI primer set was used. TCRdb independently ran MiXCR on the multiplex PCR reads; one entry per CDR3 protein. The sample holds approximately 410,000 distinct CDR3 sequences, roughly 15% seen once. Looked up from germline, CDR1 is LGHDT and CDR2 is YNNKEL (reference sequence). The V gene lost 0 bases and the J gene lost 1 base, with 9 bases spanning the gap. The CDR3 extends over 15 amino acids. This clonotype was observed many times. The specimen sequenced was blood. This clonotype was obtained from a young woman with Graves' hyperthyroidism. The J gene is TRBJ1-1, the V gene TRBV3-1; no clear D gene. The CDR3 nucleotides read TGTGCCAGCAGCCAAGATGTGAGATGGAACACTGAAGCTTTCTTT. Its translation is CASSQDVRWNTEAFF.